Shown below are 25 T cell receptor beta chains from a single sample sequenced in a study of T-cell memory formation after mild COVID-19. TCRdb reanalysed the 5' RACE reads using MiXCR and keeps one entry per CDR3 protein. The repertoire holds roughly 560,000 distinct CDR3 sequences, roughly 20% seen once, with about an eighth in the top ten. The sequencing input was PBMCs or a T cell subset sorted from them (not recorded which). The receptor set was obtained from an adult woman who had mild COVID-19 (a few samples of this study predate the infection). Cell type and time point are not known.

The V and J genes are TRBV11-2 and TRBJ1-6; 8 bases fit TRBD1. Germline values: CDR1 SGHAT, CDR2 FQNNGV. The CDR3 contains 13 residues. V lost 4 bases to trimming and J lost 10 bases; unmatched junction nucleotides: 3. The CDR3 nucleotides read TGTGCCAGCAGCTCACAGGGGGGATCACCCCTCCACTTT. Translation: CASSSQGGSPLHF.

This clonotype was found a few times. The J gene is TRBJ2-3, the V gene TRBV4-1; TRBD1 is a possible D gene (6 bases). V was pared by 3 bases and J by 2 bases, with 15 bases between. The germline V gene encodes CDR1 MGHRA and CDR2 YSYEKL. The length of the CDR3 is 16 residues. CDR3 in amino acids: CASSHLRDKPTDTQYF. The CDR3 nucleotides are TGCGCCAGCAGCCACCTCCGGGACAAGCCCACAGATACGCAGTATTTT.

Only a few counts were recorded for this clonotype. The gene calls are TRBV5-1 and TRBJ2-3, with 13 bases matching TRBD2. Per the germline V gene, CDR1 is SGHRS and CDR2 is YFSETQ. With 0 bases clipped from V and 4 bases from J, the junction kept 8 bases outside the gene matches. The CDR3 runs to 18 residues. The CDR3 region is CASSLGTSGSTWADTQYF. For the CDR3, the DNA is TGCGCCAGCAGCTTGGGGACTAGCGGGAGCACTTGGGCAGATACGCAGTATTTT.

This sequence joins TRBV9 and TRBJ2-1; D tentatively fits TRBD1 or TRBD2 (5 bases each). Germline CDR1 SGDLS, CDR2 YYNGEE. The CDR3 is made up of 15 amino acids. V was clipped by 4 bases and J by 7 bases, with 18 bases between them. CDR3 residues: CASSFQVGRVNEQFF. The CDR3, as DNA: TGTGCCAGCAGCTTCCAGGTGGGGCGGGTTAATGAGCAGTTCTTC.

The chain joins TRBV27 to TRBJ2-7; 7 positions match TRBD1. Germline V gene data show CDR1 as MNHEY and CDR2 as SMNVEV (reference sequence). Germline trimming cut 2 bases from V and 3 bases from J; bases unmatched to any gene: 10. The length of the CDR3 is 16 residues. Here the CDR3 DNA reads TGTGCCAGCAGTTTACGGGCAAACAGGGGCGTCTACGAGCAGTACTTC. The encoded protein is CASSLRANRGVYEQYF.

The gene calls are TRBV5-6 and TRBJ2-3; 8 bases map to TRBD2. This CDR3 has 17 amino acids. V dropped 4 bases and J dropped 2; count of bases not matched to a gene: 12. CDR1 is SGHDT and CDR2 is YYEEEE in the germline V gene. The CDR3 nucleotides are TGTGCCAGCAGCCCCGGTCTGAAGCGGGAGAACACAGATACGCAGTATTTT. Encoded protein: CASSPGLKRENTDTQYF.

The chain has TRBV6-5 and TRBJ2-7; possibly TRBD1 or TRBD2 for D (5 bases each). Germline-derived CDR1 and CDR2 are MNHEY and SVGAGI. Trimming left V 2 bases short and J 7 bases short, with 15 bases between. The CDR3 is 14 residues long. Here the CDR3 reads CASSYGEWGLEQYF. The CDR3 DNA reads TGTGCCAGCAGTTACGGGGAGTGGGGGTTGGAGCAGTACTTC.

A few counts support this clonotype. V is TRBV18 and J is TRBJ1-1; D might be TRBD1 (6 bases). Germline lookup yields CDR1 KGHSH and CDR2 LQKENI. The CDR3 spans 13 residues. The V gene lost 4 bases and the J gene lost 3 bases, with 9 bases spanning the gap. CDR3 coding DNA: TGTGCCAGCTCACAGGAGGGGGACACTGAAGCTTTCTTT. This codes for CASSQEGDTEAFF.

This clonotype was counted a few times. This CDR3 is CSAGGGQTNYGYTF. The CDR3 DNA is TGCAGTGCTGGGGGGGGGCAAACCAACTATGGCTACACCTTC. This chain links TRBV20-1 with TRBJ1-2; D possibly corresponds to TRBD1 (6 bases). Trimming took 5 bases from V and 2 from J, leaving 15 bases between them. This CDR3 comprises 14 residues. The germline V gene has CDR1 DFQATT and CDR2 SNEGSKA (reference sequence).

V and J are TRBV7-2 and TRBJ2-1; TRBD2 matches at 13 bases. Germline trimming cut 5 bases from V and 7 bases from J; bases unmatched to any gene: 5. CDR3 length equals 15 residues. Germline V gene data show CDR1 as SGHTA and CDR2 as FQGNSA. The CDR3 DNA reads TGTGCCAGCAGCCGGACTAGCGGGAGTCGGAATGAGCAGTTCTTC. This translates into CASSRTSGSRNEQFF.

This clonotype was recorded many times. The chain has TRBV5-4 and TRBJ2-7; no definite D call. This CDR3 has 13 amino acids. Germline V gene sequence: CDR1 SGHNT, CDR2 YYREEE (reference sequence). Trimming stripped 5 bases from V and 0 bases from J, with 9 bases between. CDR3 amino acids: CASSLTASYEQYF. The CDR3 DNA reads TGTGCCAGCAGTTTAACAGCCTCCTACGAGCAGTACTTC.

The chain recombines TRBV6-2 or TRBV6-3 with TRBJ1-6; D is unclear. In germline, CDR1 is MNHEY, CDR2 SVGEGT. This CDR3 spans 15 amino acids. V lost 3 bases and J 2 bases, leaving 8 bases between the germline ends. The CDR3 DNA sequence: TGTGCCAGCAGTTATCTCGACGCCTATAATTCACCCCTCCACTTT. Its protein product is CASSYLDAYNSPLHF.

The rearrangement links TRBV7-9 to TRBJ1-2; D is possibly TRBD1 (5 bases). V was clipped by 3 bases and J by 4 bases, with 9 bases between them. This CDR3 region has 13 residues. Germline values: CDR1 SEHNR, CDR2 FQNEAQ (reference sequence). The CDR3 region is CASSFAGSYGYTF. CDR3 bases: TGTGCCAGCAGCTTTGCAGGGAGCTATGGCTACACCTTC.

V usage is TRBV3-1 and J usage is TRBJ1-1; D possibly corresponds to TRBD1 (5 bases). The germline gives CDR1 LGHDT, CDR2 YNNKEL (reference sequence). Trimming shortened V by 1 base and J by 4 bases, and 13 bases separated the two germline ends. The CDR3 is 15 amino acids. CDR3: CASSQGQLRGTEAFF. DNA of the CDR3: TGTGCCAGCAGCCAAGGACAGCTACGAGGCACTGAAGCTTTCTTT.

This clonotype was detected only a few times. The V and J genes are TRBV6-5 and TRBJ1-2; a weak D match, TRBD1 (6 bases). Germline V gene data show CDR1 as MNHEY and CDR2 as SVGAGI. The CDR3 is 17 amino acids. Trimming took 4 bases from V and 1 from J, leaving 19 bases between them. The CDR3 DNA reads TGTGCCAGCAGTTTTACAGGGATCCCCCTCCTTAACTATGGCTACACCTTC. Amino acids: CASSFTGIPLLNYGYTF.

V usage is TRBV3-1 and J usage is TRBJ1-3; weak D call: TRBD1 (6 bases). Between the trimmed V and J ends, which lost 4 bases and 4 bases, there was a span of 11 bases. There are 14 residues in the CDR3. The germline V gene has CDR1 LGHDT and CDR2 YNNKEL (reference sequence). The CDR3 region has the DNA TGTGCCAGCAGCCGTGGACAGCCCGGAAACACCATATATTTT. Amino acids: CASSRGQPGNTIYF. The variable domain in full, with the rest retrieved from reference TRBV3-1 and TRBJ1-3, is DTAVSQTPKYLVTQMGNDKSIKCEQNLGHDTMYWYKQDSKKFLKIMFSYNNKELIINETVPNRFSPKSPDKAHLNLHINSLELGDSAVYFCASSRGQPGNTIYFGEGSWLTVV.

This clonotype was seen a single time. CDR3 in amino acids: CASSVRREQYF. Here the CDR3 DNA reads TGTGCCAGCAGCGTGAGAAGGGAGCAGTACTTC. The rearrangement uses TRBV7-2 and TRBJ2-7; D is unclear. Trimming stripped 5 bases from V and 7 bases from J, with 9 bases between. CDR1 is SGHTA and CDR2 is FQGNSA in the germline V gene. This CDR3 has 11 residues.

The V gene is TRBV20-1, the J gene TRBJ2-1; 10 nucleotides line up with TRBD2. V dropped 3 bases and J dropped 6; count of bases not matched to a gene: 11. The CDR3 contains 16 residues. Germline CDR1 DFQATT, CDR2 SNEGSKA (reference sequence). CDR3 sequence reads: CSARPPSGSRGNEQFF. DNA of the CDR3: TGCAGTGCTAGGCCTCCTAGCGGGAGCAGAGGCAATGAGCAGTTCTTC.

A few counts support this clonotype. The V and J genes are TRBV24-1 and TRBJ2-1, with 7 bases aligning to TRBD1. Germline CDR1 KGHDR, CDR2 SFDVKD. This CDR3 has 13 residues. The trim removed 4 bases at V and 12 bases at J, leaving 8 bases unmatched. CDR3 residues: CATSDRATGVQFF. The CDR3 DNA follows: TGTGCCACCAGTGACAGAGCCACAGGGGTGCAGTTCTTC.

This sequence joins TRBV24-1 and TRBJ2-1; no firm D call. This CDR3 region has 15 residues. Trimming left V 7 bases short and J 0 bases short, with 12 bases between. Germline V gives CDR1 KGHDR, CDR2 SFDVKD. The CDR3 region is CATRGSRSSYNEQFF. The DNA of the CDR3 is TGTGCCACCAGAGGGTCGAGAAGCTCCTACAATGAGCAGTTCTTC.

This sequence joins TRBV7-8 and TRBJ1-1; D not certain. This CDR3 has 12 residues. CDR1 SGHVS and CDR2 FQNEAQ come from the germline V gene. The ends were cut back, 4 bases at V and 8 bases at J, with 11 bases in the middle. CDR3 in DNA: TGTGCCAGCAGCTCCGGGCCATCGGAAGCTTTCTTT. This translates into CASSSGPSEAFF.

The V call is TRBV5-5, the J call TRBJ1-3, with D perhaps TRBD1 (6 bases). The CDR3 runs to 15 residues. The ends were cut back, 4 bases at V and 4 bases at J, with 15 bases in the middle. Germline CDR1 is SGHKS and CDR2 is YYEKEE (reference sequence). The CDR3 nucleotides read TGTGCCAGCAGCCCCGCGGGGGCAGGGGGAAACACCATATATTTT. Translated, it gives CASSPAGAGGNTIYF.

This clonotype occurred a few times. This chain connects TRBV25-1 to TRBJ2-7, with 8 bases fitting TRBD1. The CDR3 totals 15 residues. The germline V gene encodes CDR1 MGHDK and CDR2 SYGVNS. V lost 3 bases, J lost 4 bases, and 8 bases stayed unmatched. The CDR3 loop reads CASSDPGQGVYEQYF. CDR3 in DNA: TGTGCCAGCAGTGACCCCGGACAGGGCGTTTACGAGCAGTACTTC.

This chain joins TRBV9 and TRBJ2-1, with 10 bases matching TRBD2. CDR1 SGDLS and CDR2 YYNGEE come from the germline V gene. The CDR3 totals 15 residues. J was trimmed by 6 bases and V by 4 bases; bases with no gene match: 7. The DNA of the CDR3 is TGTGCCAGCAGCTCTGGGGCTAGCGGGAGCAATGAGCAGTTCTTC. Amino acid sequence: CASSSGASGSNEQFF.

The J gene is TRBJ1-6, the V gene TRBV7-9; D is uncertain. The V and J ends lost 1 base and 10 bases respectively, with 5 bases between them. Germline V gene sequence: CDR1 SEHNR, CDR2 FQNEAQ (reference sequence). The length of the CDR3 is 12 residues. DNA of the CDR3: TGTGCCAGCAGCTTAGTCCACTCACCCCTCCACTTT. Its translation: CASSLVHSPLHF.